This T cell receptor beta chain came from a study of CD8 T cells in Susac syndrome. The CDR3 has 11 residues. V shed 2 bases and J shed 6 bases, with 6 bases lying between them. Germline values: CDR1 GTSNPN, CDR2 SVGIG (reference sequence). An input of roughly 0.5 to 1 ug of RNA was subjected to reverse transcription using random hexamers. From the immunoSEQ multiplex PCR reads, TCRdb called clonotypes with MiXCR, one entry per CDR3 protein. This sample has about 210,000 distinct CDR3 sequences; around 93% occur once, and the top ten carry approximately 0.098%. What was sequenced was CD4+ T cells from PBMCs. This TCR was sampled from a human donor in good health. This chain uses TRBV30 with TRBJ2-3; D may correspond to TRBD1 or TRBD2 (5 bases each). CDR3 nucleotides: TGTGCCTGGAGTTGGGGGGATACGCAGTATTTT. The encoded protein is CAWSWGDTQYF.